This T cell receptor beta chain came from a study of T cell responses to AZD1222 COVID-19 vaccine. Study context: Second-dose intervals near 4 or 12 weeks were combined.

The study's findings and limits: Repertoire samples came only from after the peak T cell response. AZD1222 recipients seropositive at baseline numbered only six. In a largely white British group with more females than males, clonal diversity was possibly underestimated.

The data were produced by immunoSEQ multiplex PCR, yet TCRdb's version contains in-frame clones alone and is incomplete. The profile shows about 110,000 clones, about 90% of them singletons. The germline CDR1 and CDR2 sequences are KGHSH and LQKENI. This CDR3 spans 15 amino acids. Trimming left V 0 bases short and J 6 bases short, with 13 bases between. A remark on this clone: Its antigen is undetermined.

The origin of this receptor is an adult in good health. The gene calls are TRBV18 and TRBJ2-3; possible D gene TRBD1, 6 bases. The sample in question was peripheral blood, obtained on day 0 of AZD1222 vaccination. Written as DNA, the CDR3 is TGTGCCAGCTCACCACCCAGCAGGGGCGATGATACGCAGTATTTT. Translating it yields CASSPPSRGDDTQYF.